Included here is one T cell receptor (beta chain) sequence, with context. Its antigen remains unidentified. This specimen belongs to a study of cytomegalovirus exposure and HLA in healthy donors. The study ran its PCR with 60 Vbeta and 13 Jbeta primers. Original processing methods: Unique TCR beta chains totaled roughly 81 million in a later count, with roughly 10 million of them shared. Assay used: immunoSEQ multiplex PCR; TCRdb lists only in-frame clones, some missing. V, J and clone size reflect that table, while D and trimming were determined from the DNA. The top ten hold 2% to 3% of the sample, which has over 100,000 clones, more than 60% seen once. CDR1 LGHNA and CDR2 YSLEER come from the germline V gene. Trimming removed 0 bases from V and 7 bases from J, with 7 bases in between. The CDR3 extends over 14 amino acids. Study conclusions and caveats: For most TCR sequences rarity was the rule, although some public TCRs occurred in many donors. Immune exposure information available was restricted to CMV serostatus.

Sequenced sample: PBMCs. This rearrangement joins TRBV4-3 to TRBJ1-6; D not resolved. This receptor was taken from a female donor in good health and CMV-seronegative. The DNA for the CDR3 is TGCGCCAGCAGCCAAGATCCCGAGAATTCACCCCTCCACTTT. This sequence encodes CASSQDPENSPLHF.